The clone carrying this T cell receptor beta chain showed up just once. Using immunoSEQ multiplex PCR, the repertoire was profiled, and TCRdb retains in-frame clones only, with some absent. The sample includes about 160,000 clones, just over 95% seen only once; the top ten take under 1.2%. The V gene's germline CDR1 is SGHTA and CDR2 FQGTGA. The CDR3 has 15 residues. V lost 5 bases to trimming and J lost 7 bases; unmatched junction nucleotides: 11. This sample is drawn from a study of control samples from healthy donors and cancer patients. This chain joins TRBV7-3 and TRBJ2-1, with 7 positions matching TRBD2. The TCR originated in a woman aged 25 to 39 in good health. Sample: blood. The CDR3 DNA is TGTGCCAGCAGCCCCTGGGGATTAGCGGGTAATGAGCAGTTCTTC. Encoded protein: CASSPWGLAGNEQFF.